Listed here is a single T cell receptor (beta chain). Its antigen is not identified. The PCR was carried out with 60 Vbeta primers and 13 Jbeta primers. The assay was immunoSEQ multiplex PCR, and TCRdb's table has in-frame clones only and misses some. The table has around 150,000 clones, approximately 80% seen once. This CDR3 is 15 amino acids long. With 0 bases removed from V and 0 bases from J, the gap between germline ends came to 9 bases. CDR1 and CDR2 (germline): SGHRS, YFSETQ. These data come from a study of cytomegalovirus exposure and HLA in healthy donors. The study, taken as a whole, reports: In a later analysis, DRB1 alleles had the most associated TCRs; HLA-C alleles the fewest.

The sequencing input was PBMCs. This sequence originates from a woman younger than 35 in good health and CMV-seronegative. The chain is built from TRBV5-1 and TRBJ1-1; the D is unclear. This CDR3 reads CASSLEGAVNTEAFF. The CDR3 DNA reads TGCGCCAGCAGCTTGGAGGGAGCAGTGAACACTGAAGCTTTCTTT.